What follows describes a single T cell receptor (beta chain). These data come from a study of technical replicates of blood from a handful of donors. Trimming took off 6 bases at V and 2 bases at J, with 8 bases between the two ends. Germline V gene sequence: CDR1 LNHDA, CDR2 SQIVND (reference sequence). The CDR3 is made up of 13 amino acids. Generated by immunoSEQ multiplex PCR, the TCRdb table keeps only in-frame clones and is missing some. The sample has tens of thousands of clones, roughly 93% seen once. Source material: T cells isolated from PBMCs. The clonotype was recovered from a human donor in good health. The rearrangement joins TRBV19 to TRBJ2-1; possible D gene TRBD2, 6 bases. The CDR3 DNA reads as TGTGCCAGTAGCCGGACTACCTACAATGAGCAGTTCTTC. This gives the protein CASSRTTYNEQFF.